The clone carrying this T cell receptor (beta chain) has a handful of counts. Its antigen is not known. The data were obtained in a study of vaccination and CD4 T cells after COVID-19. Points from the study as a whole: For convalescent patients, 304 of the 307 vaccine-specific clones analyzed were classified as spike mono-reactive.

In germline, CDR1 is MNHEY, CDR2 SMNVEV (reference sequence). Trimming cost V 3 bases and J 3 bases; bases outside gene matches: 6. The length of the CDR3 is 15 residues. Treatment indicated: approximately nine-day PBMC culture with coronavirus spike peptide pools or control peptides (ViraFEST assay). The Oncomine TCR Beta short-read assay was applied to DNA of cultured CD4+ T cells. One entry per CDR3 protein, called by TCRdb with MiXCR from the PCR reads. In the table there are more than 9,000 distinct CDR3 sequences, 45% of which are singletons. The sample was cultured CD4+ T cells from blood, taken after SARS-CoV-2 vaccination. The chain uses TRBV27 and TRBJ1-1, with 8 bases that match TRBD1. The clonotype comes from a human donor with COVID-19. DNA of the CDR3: TGTGCCAGCAGTTTGACGCGACAGGGGTACACTGAAGCTTTCTTT. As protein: CASSLTRQGYTEAFF.